The 5 T cell receptor beta chains presented below share a single source sample, sequenced in a study of CD8+CD57+ T cells in acquired aplastic anemia. Genomic DNA, serving as template, underwent TCR beta VDJ and CDR3 profiling. One entry per CDR3 protein, called by TCRdb with MiXCR from the reads. The table lists 200,000 to 250,000 distinct CDR3 sequences, almost 35% of them singletons. The sample consisted of sorted CD4+, CD8+, or CD8+CD57+ T cells (not recorded which) from PBMCs. These TCRs come from a human donor in good health, serving as a control.

This clonotype was found many times. The rearrangement uses TRBV20-1 and TRBJ2-3; unclear D gene. Germline V gives CDR1 DFQATT, CDR2 SNEGSKA (reference sequence). V was pared by 4 bases and J by 0 bases, with 17 bases between. This CDR3 region has 16 residues. The chain's CDR3 is CSATENRDSSTDTQYF. CDR3 in DNA: TGCAGTGCTACGGAAAATAGGGATTCTAGCACAGATACGCAGTATTTT.

Ten or more counts support this clonotype. The rearrangement uses TRBV29-1 and TRBJ2-3; 11 nucleotides match TRBD2. Germline V CDR1 and CDR2: SQVTM, ANQGSEA. Trimming at V came to 2 bases and at J to 1 base, leaving 2 bases not matched to a gene. This CDR3 is 15 amino acids long. The CDR3 protein is CSVEYSGRGTDTQYF. The CDR3 DNA reads as TGCAGCGTTGAATATAGCGGGAGGGGCACAGATACGCAGTATTTT.

The chain combines TRBV3-1 with TRBJ1-4; 7 nucleotides agree with TRBD1. The CDR3 is made up of 14 amino acids. With V trimmed by 5 bases and J by 7 bases, 7 bases remained unmatched. Germline assignment: CDR1 LGHDT and CDR2 YNNKEL (reference sequence). CDR3 amino acids: CASSTQGVSEKLFF. In nucleotides, the CDR3 is TGTGCCAGCAGCACCCAGGGGGTTAGTGAAAAACTGTTTTTT.

The rearrangement uses TRBV5-1 and TRBJ2-5; no clear D. The CDR3 loop spans 15 amino acids. V was clipped by 4 bases and J by 4 bases, with 17 bases between them. The V gene's germline CDR1 is SGHRS and CDR2 YFSETQ. CDR3 coding DNA: TGCGCCAGCAGCGTTGAGGTCCCGGGTGGAGAGACCCAGTACTTC. This encodes CASSVEVPGGETQYF. The full variable domain, its missing parts supplied by reference TRBV5-1 and TRBJ2-5, is KAGVTQTPRYLIKTRGQQVTLSCSPISGHRSVSWYQQTPGQGLQFLFEYFSETQRNKGNFPGRFSGRQFSNSRSEMNVSTLELGDSALYLCASSVEVPGGETQYFGPGTRLLVL.

The chain links TRBV30 to TRBJ2-1; the match to TRBD1 covers 9 bases. The CDR3 has 17 residues. Germline trimming cut 0 bases from V and 7 bases from J; bases unmatched to any gene: 13. Germline lookup yields CDR1 GTSNPN and CDR2 SVGIG (reference sequence). The CDR3 here is CAWSVVWGQGSGNEQFF. For the CDR3, the DNA is TGTGCCTGGAGTGTGGTATGGGGACAGGGAAGTGGGAATGAGCAGTTCTTC. The variable domain in full, with the rest retrieved from reference TRBV30 and TRBJ2-1, is SQTIHQWPATLVQPVGSPLSLECTVEGTSNPNLYWYRQAAGRGLQLLFYSVGIGQISSEVPQNLSASRPQDRQFILSSKKLLLSDSGFYLCAWSVVWGQGSGNEQFFGPGTRLTVL.